This section outlines one T cell receptor (beta chain) sequence together with its context. Its antigen target is currently unknown. Base qualities are not recorded, but no much larger clone differs from it by a single base. Libraries were made using the immunoSEQ multiplex PCR assay. In the authors' own workflow: A statistical classification framework was built to diagnose cytomegalovirus status from the catalog of TCR beta chain sequences. In its TCRdb copy, this immuneACCESS table keeps in-frame sequences only and misses some clones. Where compared with another copy, unresolved V genes explain less than half of these, and the others have no known cause. V, J and clone size are taken as reported in that table, and D and trimming were inferred from the DNA itself. This sample lists more than 60,000 clones; over 90% were detected once. The ten largest clones capture 4.5% of the sample. This sample stems from a study of cytomegalovirus exposure and HLA in healthy donors (dated by TCRdb to between 2016 and 2019). About the investigation overall: According to a later analysis, the roughly 120 validation repertoires were produced on the same platform as the roughly 700 repertoires of the first cohort. The study aimed to test whether cataloging public T cell receptors could reveal signatures of past pathogen exposure. Besides the first cohort of hundreds of subjects, a separate validation cohort made up of 120 different subjects was used. The study combined high-throughput TCR immunosequencing, statistical association of individual TCRs with disease status, and machine learning to predict cytomegalovirus infection status. On the study overall, not on this receptor specifically: All 120 or so repertoires were used to score co-occurrence in the validation cohort in a later analysis, because that analysis had no HLA typing for the cohort. In a later analysis, TCRs clustered in the first cohort were found to also tend to co-occur in the approximately 120 validation repertoires, with 90% to 95% of cluster scores above 0. Most TCR sequences were seen in very few donors, while some public TCRs were found in many individuals. The classifier was reported to diagnose cytomegalovirus status with high specificity and sensitivity in both the original cohort and the validation cohort. The authors suggested that the approach could potentially be extended to other disease states and immunological phenotypes. In the study, around 150 TCR beta chains were listed as associated with cytomegalovirus. Three of the identified cytomegalovirus-associated TCR beta chains were confirmed in vitro to be specific for cytomegalovirus antigens.

The germline V gene (reference sequence) specifies SGHAT as CDR1 and FQDESV as CDR2. Reading from cysteine to phenylalanine, the CDR3 counts 15 amino acids. Only CDR3 DNA remains: 45 bases, in frame from the first base. V and J are truncated by 6 bases and 6 bases respectively, leaving an intervening sequence of 20 bases. Donors formed part of the validation cohort, which comprised 120 subjects and was distinct from the first cohort of under 750 subjects. The clonotype comes from a woman between 18 and 29 years old in good health and CMV-seropositive. The specimen was PBMCs. Here the chain combines TRBV11-1 and TRBJ1-1, with no reliable assignment of the D segment. This receptor has the CDR3 CASRQSQTLLSEAFF. The nucleotide sequence is given as TGTGCCAGCAGGCAATCACAGACCCTCCTTTCTGAAGCTTTCTTT.